This T cell receptor (beta chain) emerged from a study of control samples from healthy donors and cancer patients. Generated by immunoSEQ multiplex PCR, the TCRdb table keeps only in-frame clones and is missing some. The repertoire holds 120,000 or so clones, with around nine tenths as singletons. This receptor was obtained from a man younger than 35 in good health. Sequencing was carried out using blood.

CDR3 coding DNA: TGTGCCAGCAGCTTAATCGGGGGTAACACCGGGGAGCTGTTTTTT. This translates into CASSLIGGNTGELFF. V gene TRBV7-2 combines with J gene TRBJ2-2, with D perhaps TRBD2 (6 bases). The CDR3 has 15 amino acids. The V end was cut by 2 bases, the J end by 2 bases, with 9 bases between. CDR1 SGHTA and CDR2 FQGNSA come from the germline V gene.